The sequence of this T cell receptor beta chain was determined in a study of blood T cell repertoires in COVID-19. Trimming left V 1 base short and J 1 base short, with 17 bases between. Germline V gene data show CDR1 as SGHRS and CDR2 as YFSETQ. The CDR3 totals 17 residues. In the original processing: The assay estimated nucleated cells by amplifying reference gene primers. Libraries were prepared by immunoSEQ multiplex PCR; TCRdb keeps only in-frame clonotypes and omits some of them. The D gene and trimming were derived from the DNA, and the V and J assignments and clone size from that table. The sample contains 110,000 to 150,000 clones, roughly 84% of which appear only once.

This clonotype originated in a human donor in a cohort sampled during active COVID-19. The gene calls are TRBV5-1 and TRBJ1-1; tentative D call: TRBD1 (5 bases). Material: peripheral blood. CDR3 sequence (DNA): TGCGCCAGCAGCTTGTCTAGGTGGATGACAGCGAACACTGAAGCTTTCTTT. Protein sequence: CASSLSRWMTANTEAFF.